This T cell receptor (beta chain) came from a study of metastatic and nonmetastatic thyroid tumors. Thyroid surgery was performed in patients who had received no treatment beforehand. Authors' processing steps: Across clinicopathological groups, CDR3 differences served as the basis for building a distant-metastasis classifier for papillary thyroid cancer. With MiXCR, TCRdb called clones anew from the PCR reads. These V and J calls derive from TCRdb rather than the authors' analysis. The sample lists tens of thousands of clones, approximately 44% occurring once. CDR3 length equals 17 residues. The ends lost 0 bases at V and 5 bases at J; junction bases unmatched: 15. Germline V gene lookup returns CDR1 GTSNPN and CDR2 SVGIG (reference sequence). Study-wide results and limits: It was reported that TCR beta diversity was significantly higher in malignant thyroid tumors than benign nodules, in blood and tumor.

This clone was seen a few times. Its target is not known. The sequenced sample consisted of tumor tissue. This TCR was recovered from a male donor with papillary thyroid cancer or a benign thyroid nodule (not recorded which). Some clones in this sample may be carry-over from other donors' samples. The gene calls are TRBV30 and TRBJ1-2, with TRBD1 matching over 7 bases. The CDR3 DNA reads TGTGCCTGGAGTGTTGTCAGGGGGTCGGGTCCGCCTTATGGCTACACCTTC. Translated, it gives CAWSVVRGSGPPYGYTF.